A selection of T cell receptor beta chains follows, all from one sample in a study of Ad26.COV2.S vaccination and SARS-CoV-2 variants. TCRdb keeps only in-frame clones here, not all; method: immunoSEQ multiplex PCR. The sample carries 300,000 to 500,000 clones, 80% to 90% recorded once. The specimen comprised peripheral blood, sampled in a trial of Ad26.COV2.S vaccine versus placebo. These receptors originate from a person aged 18-65 years who received the Ad26.COV2.S COVID-19 vaccine or a placebo. Each CDR3 is given with its conserved first and last residue. A D gene is named only where the DNA matches it firmly. Expanded clones are given a class, and other clones once, few, many or no size at all.

clone size: .; V gene: TRBV4-1; J gene: TRBJ1-2; D gene: .; CDR3 DNA: TGCGCCAGCAGCCCACCTTTCCCCGGGACACCAATTAATTATGGCTACACCTTC; CDR3 protein: CASSPPFPGTPINYGYTF
clone size: .; V gene: TRBV11-2; J gene: TRBJ1-2; D gene: TRBD1; CDR3 DNA: TGTGCCAGCAGCCCAACCCCCCTTTTCACGGGACAGTTCTATGGCTACACCTTC; CDR3 protein: CASSPTPLFTGQFYGYTF
clone size: .; V gene: TRBV7-8; J gene: TRBJ1-4; D gene: .; CDR3 DNA: TGTGCCAGCTGCAAGCAGGGTCCGGAAAAACTGTTTTTT; CDR3 protein: CASCKQGPEKLFF
clone size: .; V gene: TRBV6-5; J gene: TRBJ1-4; D gene: .; CDR3 DNA: TGTGCCAGCAGCGTGAGACACCCCTTTGAAAAACTGTTTTTT; CDR3 protein: CASSVRHPFEKLFF
clone size: .; V gene: TRBV6-5; J gene: TRBJ2-7; D gene: TRBD2; CDR3 DNA: TGTGCCAGCAGGGGGACTAGCTCCTACGAGCAGTACTTC; CDR3 protein: CASRGTSSYEQYF
clone size: .; V gene: TRBV5-1; J gene: TRBJ1-2; D gene: TRBD1; CDR3 DNA: TGCGCCAGCAGCCTCGGGACAGGGTATGGCTACACCTTC; CDR3 protein: CASSLGTGYGYTF
clone size: .; V gene: TRBV5-1; J gene: TRBJ2-5; D gene: TRBD2; CDR3 DNA: TGCGCCAGCAGCTTGGGATTAGCGGGGGGACAAGAGACCCAGTACTTC; CDR3 protein: CASSLGLAGGQETQYF
clone size: .; V gene: TRBV2; J gene: TRBJ1-2; D gene: .; CDR3 DNA: TGTGCCAGCAGTTTAACACAGGGTGGTAGTGGCTACACCTTC; CDR3 protein: CASSLTQGGSGYTF
clone size: .; V gene: TRBV4-1; J gene: TRBJ1-3; D gene: .; CDR3 DNA: TGCGCCAGCAGCCAGAACAGGGACGTTGGAAACACCATATATTTT; CDR3 protein: CASSQNRDVGNTIYF
clone size: few; V gene: TRBV10-1; J gene: TRBJ1-1; D gene: .; CDR3 DNA: TGCGCCAGTAAGCCGGCATGGAGCCTCGAAGCTTTCTTT; CDR3 protein: CASKPAWSLEAFF